This T cell receptor (beta chain) was recovered during a study of T cells in Graves' hyperthyroidism and ophthalmopathy. It was RNA transcripts that yielded the amplified TCR beta CDR3 regions. During a first-round RT-PCR of the TCR CDR3, the HTBI primer set was used. TCRdb itself ran the multiplex PCR reads through MiXCR, one entry per CDR3 protein. The repertoire consists of fewer than 750,000 distinct CDR3 sequences, with more than 14% occurring once and the leading ten covering under 15%. The count of this clonotype is one. V was pared by 1 base and J by 3 bases, with 8 bases of the junction left unmatched. CDR1 and CDR2 from the germline V gene are LGHNA and YNFKEQ. CDR3 length: 17 amino acids.

The clonotype originates from a woman aged 50 to 60 with Graves' ophthalmopathy. What was sequenced was blood. V and J are TRBV4-2 and TRBJ2-1, with TRBD2 identical over 8 bases. CDR3 sequence (DNA): TGTGCCAGCAGCCAAGCGGGGGGCGGGAGGCACTACAATGAGCAGTTCTTC. It specifies CASSQAGGGRHYNEQFF.